This T cell receptor (beta chain) was retrieved from a study of cytomegalovirus exposure and HLA in healthy donors. Study information: An early release of data contained some 80 million unique TCRs, which came from HLA-typed donors.

Notes on this clone: The antigen remains undetermined.

Trimming stripped 2 bases from V and 2 bases from J, with 6 bases between. Germline CDR1 is SQVTM and CDR2 is ANQGSEA. There are 12 residues in the CDR3. The study's findings and limits: Diagnosis of cytomegalovirus status made by the classifier reportedly showed high specificity and sensitivity.

The PCR ran on 60 Vbeta and 13 Jbeta primers. TCRdb's table, derived via immunoSEQ multiplex PCR, lists solely in-frame clones and lacks some. The repertoire consists of approximately 190,000 clones, with around 90% occurring once and the leading ten covering under 1.2%. The sequencing input was PBMCs. This receptor was obtained from a boy between 2 and 10 years old in good health and CMV-seronegative. The rearrangement joins TRBV29-1 to TRBJ2-5; TRBD2 might be the D (5 bases). CDR3 coding DNA: TGCAGCGTTGAAAGGACTCAAGAGACCCAGTACTTC. Its translation is CSVERTQETQYF.